This is a list of T cell receptor beta chains from one sample in a study of blood T cell repertoires in COVID-19. Some clones are missing from TCRdb's copy, which holds only in-frame ones; the method was immunoSEQ multiplex PCR. This sample has over 60,000 clones, with just over 85% found just once. The material sequenced was peripheral blood. The source is a man between 40 and 49 years old with acute or convalescent COVID-19. The CDR3 runs from the conserved cysteine through the conserved F or W. The order of the fields is V gene, J gene, D gene, clone size, CDR3 DNA, CDR3 protein. A D gene is named only where the DNA matches it firmly. The listing skips clone size in some rows; elsewhere it reads once, few, many or a size class.

TRBV12-3/TRBV12-4	TRBJ1-1	NA	NA	TGTGCCAGCAGTTTAGTACGGGAGGCTGAAGCTTTCTTT	CASSLVREAEAFF
TRBV6-1	TRBJ1-2	TRBD1	NA	TGTGCCAGCAGTGTCCTCGGGGACAGGGGTTTTTATGGCTACACCTTC	CASSVLGDRGFYGYTF
TRBV18	TRBJ1-3	TRBD1	NA	TGTGCCAGCTCACCGACGGGCAGGGGGGAAGGAAACACCATATATTTT	CASSPTGRGEGNTIYF
TRBV13	TRBJ2-7	TRBD1	NA	TGTGCCAGCAGCTTAGGCGGAGGACAGGGGGACTACGAGCAGTACTTC	CASSLGGGQGDYEQYF
TRBV7-9	TRBJ1-1	NA	NA	TGTGCCAGCAGGGCCGGAGATCCTGCTTTCTTT	CASRAGDPAFF
TRBV5-1	TRBJ1-1	NA	NA	TGCGCCAGCAGCTGGACCGGGACATTGAACACTGAAGCTTTCTTT	CASSWTGTLNTEAFF
TRBV29-1	TRBJ1-1	NA	NA	TGCAGCGTTGGCCGGGAGACTGAAGCTTTCTTT	CSVGRETEAFF
TRBV5-1	TRBJ2-3	TRBD2	NA	TGCGCCAGCAGCGCGCTAGCGGGGGACACAGATACGCAGTATTTT	CASSALAGDTDTQYF
TRBV11-3	TRBJ1-2	TRBD1	NA	TGTGCCAGCACGAAGCAGGGGGCGAGTGGCTACACCTTC	CASTKQGASGYTF
TRBV2	TRBJ2-5	TRBD2	NA	TGTGCCAGCAGTGCGGGGGTTGCTAGCGGGGCCCAAGAGACCCAGTACTTC	CASSAGVASGAQETQYF
TRBV27	TRBJ1-5	NA	NA	TGTGCCAGCAGCCACCTAGGGGCGGATATATCTATTAATCAGCCCCAGCATTTT	CASSHLGADISINQPQHF
TRBV5-1	TRBJ2-3	NA	NA	TGCGCCAGCAGCTTTGGAGGAATCGACACAGATACGCAGTATTTT	CASSFGGIDTDTQYF
TRBV3-1/TRBV3-2	TRBJ1-5	NA	once	TGTGCCAGCAGCCAAGGTGAACCAGGGCGTCAGCCCCAGCATTTT	CASSQGEPGRQPQHF
TRBV5-5	TRBJ2-1	TRBD2	NA	TGTGCCAGCAGCCTCGGGGGGAGTACCGTAAGCTCCTACAATGAGCAGTTCTTC	CASSLGGSTVSSYNEQFF
TRBV30	TRBJ1-2	NA	once	TGTGCCTGGAACGAACAGGGTAACTATGGCTACACCTTC	CAWNEQGNYGYTF